The next 28 T cell receptor beta chains were all read from a single sample in a study of blood T cell repertoires in COVID-19. Measured with immunoSEQ multiplex PCR; TCRdb has only the in-frame clones, and not every one. This sample has 200,000 to 300,000 clones, with 65% to 90% found just once. Sequenced input: PBMCs or T cells enriched from blood (not recorded which). These receptors all come from a woman between 45 and 65 years old with acute COVID-19.

The V call is TRBV7-9, the J call TRBJ1-4; D might be TRBD1 (6 bases). This CDR3 contains 15 residues. The germline V and J ends were trimmed by 7 bases and 4 bases, with 16 bases remaining between them. CDR1 and CDR2 from the germline V gene are SEHNR and FQNEAQ (reference sequence). For the CDR3, the DNA is TGTGCCAGCATCGTTGGAGACAGGAGTAATGAAAAACTGTTTTTT. As protein: CASIVGDRSNEKLFF.

J is TRBJ1-1 and V is TRBV2, with D unresolved. V shed 7 bases and J shed 6 bases, with 15 bases lying between them. Germline CDR1 and CDR2: SNHLY and FYNNEI. There are 13 residues in the CDR3. The CDR3 DNA is TGTGCCAGCAATCTGGGCAGGAGGGCTGAAGCTTTCTTT. Encoded protein: CASNLGRRAEAFF.

The CDR3 coding sequence is TGCGCCAGCAGCCAAGCGGGGGGAAGGGAGGCTGGGTATGGCTACACCTTC. This encodes CASSQAGGREAGYGYTF. The chain uses TRBV4-3 and TRBJ1-2; a possible D gene is TRBD1 (5 bases). Germline values: CDR1 LGHNA, CDR2 YSLEER. The CDR3 is 17 amino acids. Trimming stripped 1 base from V and 5 bases from J, with 20 bases between.

This clone is a singleton in its sample. The chain couples TRBV12-3 or TRBV12-4 to TRBJ1-2; TRBD1 aligns across 8 bases. The CDR3 contains 13 residues. The junction had 5 bases not matched to a gene; V was cut back by 4 bases and J by 7 bases. This chain's CDR3 is CASSSTGAGGYTF. Written as DNA, the CDR3 is TGTGCCAGCAGTTCGACAGGGGCGGGTGGCTACACCTTC.

The CDR3 DNA reads TGTGCCAGCAGTTACCCAACTAGCGGGGGGTATGAGCAGTTCTTC. It encodes CASSYPTSGGYEQFF. The chain has TRBV6-2 or TRBV6-3 and TRBJ2-1; 12 nucleotides agree with TRBD2. Per the germline V gene, CDR1 is MNHEY and CDR2 is SVGEGT. The CDR3 has 15 amino acids. V was pared by 2 bases and J by 8 bases, with 4 bases of the junction left unmatched.

This chain links TRBV5-1 with TRBJ1-2; D unresolved. The CDR3 runs 14 residues. Looked up from germline, CDR1 is SGHRS and CDR2 is YFSETQ. Trimming stripped 0 bases from V and 4 bases from J, with 10 bases between. CDR3 sequence (DNA): TGCGCCAGCAGCTTGGCCACTGGGAGCTATGGCTACACCTTC. Amino acid sequence: CASSLATGSYGYTF. Full variable domain (missing parts from reference TRBV5-1 and TRBJ1-2): KAGVTQTPRYLIKTRGQQVTLSCSPISGHRSVSWYQQTPGQGLQFLFEYFSETQRNKGNFPGRFSGRQFSNSRSEMNVSTLELGDSALYLCASSLATGSYGYTFGSGTRLTVV.

The V and J genes are TRBV12-3 or TRBV12-4 and TRBJ1-5, with D possibly being TRBD1 (6 bases). The CDR3 has 12 amino acids. V lost 7 bases, J lost 4 bases, and 8 bases lay in between. CDR3 loop: CASNTGNQPQHF. The CDR3 coding sequence is TGTGCCAGCAATACAGGGAATCAGCCCCAGCATTTT.

The chain uses TRBV19 and TRBJ1-5; D possibly corresponds to TRBD1 (6 bases). Germline CDR1 reads LNHDA; CDR2 reads SQIVND (reference sequence). The CDR3 runs 15 residues. Trimming left V 4 bases short and J 5 bases short, with 15 bases between. CDR3 protein: CASSTRQARHQPQHF. CDR3 DNA sequence: TGTGCCAGTAGTACTCGACAGGCCAGGCATCAGCCCCAGCATTTT.

This chain uses TRBV11-3 with TRBJ2-3; D unresolved. This CDR3 spans 14 amino acids. The germline V gene has CDR1 SGHNT and CDR2 YENEEA. V was clipped by 1 base and J by 0 bases, with 5 bases between them. CDR3 bases: TGTGCCAGCAGCTTAGTATCTAGCACAGATACGCAGTATTTT. This translates into CASSLVSSTDTQYF.

This chain connects TRBV4-1 to TRBJ1-2; D possibly corresponds to TRBD1 (5 bases). Germline loops: CDR1 MGHRA, CDR2 YSYEKL. This CDR3 is 14 amino acids long. The V and J ends lost 4 bases and 5 bases respectively, with 14 bases between them. The DNA for the CDR3 is TGCGCCAGCAGCCTAACGGCAGGGCCATATGGCTACACCTTC. As protein: CASSLTAGPYGYTF.

This chain joins TRBV7-2 and TRBJ1-2, with D unclear. CDR1 is SGHTA and CDR2 is FQGNSA in the germline V gene. The CDR3 has 11 residues. Trimming left V 4 bases short and J 4 bases short, with 4 bases between. The CDR3 nucleotides read TGTGCCAGCAGCTCACTCTATGGCTACACCTTC. It codes for CASSSLYGYTF.

CDR3: CASSFLAGGYETQYF. CDR3 DNA sequence: TGTGCCAGCAGCTTTCTAGCGGGGGGTTATGAGACCCAGTACTTC. V usage is TRBV7-2 and J usage is TRBJ2-5; 11 bases agree with TRBD2. V shed 3 bases, J shed 5 bases, and the junction held 5 bases outside the gene matches. The CDR3 loop spans 15 amino acids. Germline loops: CDR1 SGHTA, CDR2 FQGNSA.

The rearrangement links TRBV3-1 (or the pseudogene TRBV3-2) to TRBJ1-1; TRBD1 aligns across 11 bases. CDR3 size: 13 residues. Per the germline V gene, CDR1 is LGHDT and CDR2 is YNNKEL (reference sequence). V dropped 5 bases and J dropped 4; count of bases not matched to a gene: 0. The chain's CDR3 is CASSGTGGTEAFF. The CDR3 nucleotides are TGTGCCAGCAGCGGGACAGGGGGCACTGAAGCTTTCTTT.

The gene calls are TRBV28 and TRBJ2-1, with D unresolved. The CDR3 is 16 residues long. Trimming left V 4 bases short and J 7 bases short, with 20 bases between. Germline lookup yields CDR1 MDHEN and CDR2 SYDVKM. As DNA, the CDR3 is TGTGCCAGCAGTTCCCTGGGCGTAAATCAAAAAAATGAGCAGTTCTTC. Residues: CASSSLGVNQKNEQFF.

The CDR3 is CASSLAGQGGYTF. CDR3 DNA: TGTGCCAGCAGCTTAGCAGGCCAGGGAGGCTACACCTTC. The rearrangement joins TRBV7-8 to TRBJ1-2; D may be TRBD1 (5 bases). This CDR3 is built from 13 residues. V was trimmed by 0 bases and J by 8 bases, leaving 10 bases between them. Germline CDR1 reads SGHVS; CDR2 reads FQNEAQ.

The chain is built from TRBV3-1 (or the pseudogene TRBV3-2) and TRBJ2-2, with TRBD2 matching 8 bases. The CDR3 totals 16 residues. Trimming at V came to 1 base and at J to 4 bases, leaving 5 bases not matched to a gene. Germline CDR1 and CDR2: LGHDT and YNNKEL (reference sequence). CDR3 in amino acids: CASSQVSRGGTGELFF. The CDR3, as DNA: TGTGCCAGCAGCCAAGTGTCACGGGGGGGCACCGGGGAGCTGTTTTTT.

This chain connects TRBV19 to TRBJ2-6; 7 bases match TRBD1. V was clipped by 3 bases and J by 1 base; unmatched bases: 3. Germline V gives CDR1 LNHDA, CDR2 SQIVND (reference sequence). CDR3 length: 16 amino acids. The CDR3 DNA is TGTGCCAGTAGTATTGTACAGGGGTCTGGGGCCAACGTCCTGACTTTC. It encodes CASSIVQGSGANVLTF.

The rearrangement links TRBV7-9 to TRBJ2-7, with D maybe TRBD1 (6 bases). This CDR3 has 17 residues. Germline V gene sequence: CDR1 SEHNR, CDR2 FQNEAQ (reference sequence). V lost 5 bases to trimming and J lost 1 base, with 21 bases between them. CDR3 sequence reads: CASSHPVTGHPSYEQYF. As DNA, the CDR3 is TGTGCCAGCAGCCACCCCGTTACAGGGCATCCATCCTACGAGCAGTACTTC.

The chain couples TRBV15 to TRBJ1-4, with D possibly TRBD1 on 6 matching bases. Germline V gene sequence: CDR1 LNHNV, CDR2 YYDKDF (reference sequence). Deletions cut 3 bases from V and 3 bases from J, with 11 bases between. This CDR3 spans 15 amino acids. The CDR3 region is CATSSNRVANEKLFF. The CDR3 DNA is TGTGCCACCAGCAGTAACAGGGTTGCTAATGAAAAACTGTTTTTT. Filled out from reference TRBV15 and TRBJ1-4, the complete variable domain reads DAMVIQNPRYQVTQFGKPVTLSCSQTLNHNVMYWYQQKSSQAPKLLFHYYDKDFNNEADTPDNFQSRRPNTSFCFLDIRSPGLGDTAMYLCATSSNRVANEKLFFGSGTQLSVL.

The V and J genes are TRBV18 and TRBJ1-1, with 12 bases fitting TRBD1. This CDR3 has 14 amino acids. CDR1 is KGHSH and CDR2 is LQKENI in the germline V gene. V lost 3 bases to trimming and J lost 6 bases; unmatched junction nucleotides: 2. The CDR3 DNA sequence: TGTGCCAGCTCACCGGGACAGGGGGCACCTGAAGCTTTCTTT. As protein: CASSPGQGAPEAFF.

This chain connects TRBV4-3 to TRBJ1-2, with D perhaps matching TRBD1 (5 bases). In germline, CDR1 is LGHNA, CDR2 YSLEER. This CDR3 is 15 amino acids long. V was cut by 0 bases and J by 6 bases, with 14 bases left in between. Written as DNA, the CDR3 is TGCGCCAGCAGCCAAGACCCGAACCCCAGGGATGGCTACACCTTC. Translated, it gives CASSQDPNPRDGYTF.

This chain links TRBV5-4 with TRBJ2-3; TRBD2 matches 7 bases. The V gene's germline CDR1 is SGHNT and CDR2 YYREEE (reference sequence). J gave up 4 bases and V 4 bases, and 9 bases lay outside the gene matches. The CDR3 spans 15 residues. The CDR3 coding sequence is TGTGCCAGCAGCCACCGAGGACTAGATGCAGATACGCAGTATTTT. Amino acid sequence: CASSHRGLDADTQYF.

The J gene is TRBJ2-3, the V gene TRBV29-1, with 12 bases fitting TRBD2. The CDR3 loop spans 15 amino acids. V shed 7 bases, J shed 2 bases, and the junction held 7 bases outside the gene matches. From germline, CDR1 is SQVTM and CDR2 ANQGSEA. The CDR3 coding sequence is TGCAGCGGCGGGACTAGCGGGTTTACCACAGATACGCAGTATTTT. Encoded protein: CSGGTSGFTTDTQYF.

The J gene is TRBJ1-2, the V gene TRBV30; tentative D call: TRBD1 (5 bases). V gave up 0 bases and J gave up 2 bases, with 13 bases separating them. Germline V CDR1 and CDR2: GTSNPN, SVGIG (reference sequence). The CDR3 contains 15 residues. For the CDR3, the DNA is TGTGCCTGGAGTGTAAGGAACAGGCTGAACTATGGCTACACCTTC. This translates into CAWSVRNRLNYGYTF.

The chain couples TRBV30 to TRBJ2-7; D remains ambiguous. The CDR3 runs to 13 residues. Germline CDR1 GTSNPN, CDR2 SVGIG (reference sequence). V was shortened by 0 bases and J by 3 bases, with 9 bases between the two germline ends. This chain's CDR3 is CAWSVRLNYEQYF. DNA for the CDR3: TGTGCCTGGAGTGTACGACTGAACTACGAGCAGTACTTC.

The genes are TRBV5-1 and TRBJ2-1; 7 positions match TRBD1. There are 15 residues in the CDR3. Germline-derived CDR1 and CDR2 are SGHRS and YFSETQ. V was pared by 4 bases and J by 1 base, with 5 bases of the junction left unmatched. The CDR3 DNA is TGCGCCAGCAGCCGGACAGGCCAGTCCTACAATGAGCAGTTCTTC. This sequence encodes CASSRTGQSYNEQFF.

This clone was counted between two and nine times. The junction does not match germline at one end; this may be a read error. The chain has TRBV7-7 and TRBJ2-4; TRBD2 agrees at 8 bases. The germline CDR1 and CDR2 sequences are SSHAT and FNYEAQ (reference sequence). This CDR3 is 16 amino acids long. The CDR3 reads CASSSGRVQAKNIQYF. Here the CDR3 DNA reads TGTGCTAGCAGCTCCGGGAGGGTCCAAGCCAAAAACATTCAGTACTTC.

The gene calls are TRBV5-4 and TRBJ2-2, with TRBD1 matching over 9 bases. The CDR3 length is 16 residues. The junction had 4 bases not matched to a gene; V was cut back by 4 bases and J by 0 bases. Germline V gene data show CDR1 as SGHNT and CDR2 as YYREEE (reference sequence). CDR3 region: CASSRQGGTNTGELFF. The CDR3 DNA follows: TGTGCCAGCAGCAGACAGGGGGGGACGAACACCGGGGAGCTGTTTTTT.